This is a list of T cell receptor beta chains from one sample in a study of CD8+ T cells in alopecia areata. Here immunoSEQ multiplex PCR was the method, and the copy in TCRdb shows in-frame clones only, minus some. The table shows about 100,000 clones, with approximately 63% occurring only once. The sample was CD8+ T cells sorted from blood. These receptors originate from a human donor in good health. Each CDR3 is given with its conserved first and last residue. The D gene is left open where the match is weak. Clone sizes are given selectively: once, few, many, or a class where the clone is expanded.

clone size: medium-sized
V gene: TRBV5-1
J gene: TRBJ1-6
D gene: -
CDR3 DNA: TGCGCCAGCAGCTTGGAATCCGGCGGGTATAATTCACCCCTCCACTTT
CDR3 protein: CASSLESGGYNSPLHF

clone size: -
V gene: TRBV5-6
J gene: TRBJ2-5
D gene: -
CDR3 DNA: TGTGCCAGCAGCTTGGAGGTCTTTGGGAAAGAGACCCAGTACTTC
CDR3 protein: CASSLEVFGKETQYF

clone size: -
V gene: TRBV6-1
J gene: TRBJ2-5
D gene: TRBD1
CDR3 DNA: TGTGCCAGCAGTGAAAGGGACAGGGTTCAAGAGACCCAGTACTTC
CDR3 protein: CASSERDRVQETQYF

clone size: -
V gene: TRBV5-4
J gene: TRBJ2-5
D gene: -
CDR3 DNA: TGTGCCAGCAGCTTTTTAGCGGACCAAGAGACCCAGTACTTC
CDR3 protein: CASSFLADQETQYF

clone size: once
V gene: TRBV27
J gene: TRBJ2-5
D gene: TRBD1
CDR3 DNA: TGTGCCAGCAGTGCCTACAGGGGGCGCGGGGGGACCCAGTACTTC
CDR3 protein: CASSAYRGRGGTQYF

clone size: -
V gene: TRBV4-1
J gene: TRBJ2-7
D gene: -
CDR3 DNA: TGCGCCAGCAGCCCCATACAGGGATACGAGCAGTACTTC
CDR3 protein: CASSPIQGYEQYF

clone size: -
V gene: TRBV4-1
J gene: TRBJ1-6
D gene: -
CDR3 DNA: TGCGCCAGCAGCCAAGATCCGGGGGGGGTTCTGGGGAATTCACCCCTCCACTTT
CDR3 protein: CASSQDPGGVLGNSPLHF

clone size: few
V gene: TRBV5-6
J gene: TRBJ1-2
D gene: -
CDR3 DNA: TGTGCCAGCAGCTTGGGTTTGGGCCAGGGACACTATGGCTACACCTTC
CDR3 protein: CASSLGLGQGHYGYTF

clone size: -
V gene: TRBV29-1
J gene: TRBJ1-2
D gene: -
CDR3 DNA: TGCAGCGTTGAATTCAGGGTGGGGTACTATGGCTACACCTTC
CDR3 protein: CSVEFRVGYYGYTF

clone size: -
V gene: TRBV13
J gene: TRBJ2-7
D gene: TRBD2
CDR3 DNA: TGTGCCAGCAGCTCCACGACTAGCGGGGGGGACGAGCAGTACTTC
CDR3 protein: CASSSTTSGGDEQYF

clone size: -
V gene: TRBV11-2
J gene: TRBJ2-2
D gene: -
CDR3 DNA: TGTGCCAGCAGCACCCTCGGGGAGCTGTTTTTT
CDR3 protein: CASSTLGELFF

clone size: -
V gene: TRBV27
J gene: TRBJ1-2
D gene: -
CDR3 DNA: TGTGCCAGCAGTTTATCTCGACTCTATGGCTACACCTTC
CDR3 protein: CASSLSRLYGYTF

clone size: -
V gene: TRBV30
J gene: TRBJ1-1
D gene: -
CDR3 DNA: TGTGCCTGGAGTGTACGGGATGGACAAATGAACACTGAAGCTTTCTTT
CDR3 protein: CAWSVRDGQMNTEAFF

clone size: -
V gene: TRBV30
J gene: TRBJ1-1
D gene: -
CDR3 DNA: TGTGCCTGGAGAGAGGTGACAGCCAAACCGGGACAACGGAACACTGAAGCTTTCTTT
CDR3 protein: CAWREVTAKPGQRNTEAFF

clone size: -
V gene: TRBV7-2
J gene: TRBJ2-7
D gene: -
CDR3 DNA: TGTGCCAGCAGCGTCGACAGTTACTACGAGCAGTACTTC
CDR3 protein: CASSVDSYYEQYF

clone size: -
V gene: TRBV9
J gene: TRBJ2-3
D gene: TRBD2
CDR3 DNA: TGTGCCAGCAGCGCGCGAGCCGGGACTAGCGGGACAGATACGCAGTATTTT
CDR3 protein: CASSARAGTSGTDTQYF

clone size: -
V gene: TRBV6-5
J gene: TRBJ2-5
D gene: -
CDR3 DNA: TGTGCCAGCAGTTACTCGAACCAGGGAGGCGAGACCCAGTACTTC
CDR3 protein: CASSYSNQGGETQYF

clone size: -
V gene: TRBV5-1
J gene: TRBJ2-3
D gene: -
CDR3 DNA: TGCGCCAGCACCCTTGAGGCCACAGATACGCAGTATTTT
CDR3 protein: CASTLEATDTQYF

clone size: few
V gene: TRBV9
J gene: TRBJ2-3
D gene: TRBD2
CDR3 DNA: TGTGCCAGCAGCCCCTGGGGACTAGCGAGCACAGATACGCAGTATTTT
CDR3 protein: CASSPWGLASTDTQYF

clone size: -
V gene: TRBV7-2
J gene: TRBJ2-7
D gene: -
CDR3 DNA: TGTGCCAGCAGCTTTGGGGGCTCCTACGAGCAGTACTTC
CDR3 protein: CASSFGGSYEQYF

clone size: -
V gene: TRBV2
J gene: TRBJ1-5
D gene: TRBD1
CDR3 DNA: TGTGCCAGCAGTGATTGGGACAGGGGCAATCAGCCCCAGCATTTT
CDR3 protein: CASSDWDRGNQPQHF

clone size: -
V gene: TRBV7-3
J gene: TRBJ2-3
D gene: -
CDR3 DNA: TGTGCCAGCAGCCCAACGGGACGGCTATTCACAGATACGCAGTATTTT
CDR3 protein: CASSPTGRLFTDTQYF

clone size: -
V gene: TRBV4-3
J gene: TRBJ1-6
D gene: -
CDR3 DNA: TGCGCCAGCAGCCAAGGGCCCGGGGTGTGGTCACCCCTCCACTTT
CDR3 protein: CASSQGPGVWSPLHF

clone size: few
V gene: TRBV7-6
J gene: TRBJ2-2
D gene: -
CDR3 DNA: TGTGCCAGCAGCTTAGCGGGTTCCGGGGAGCTGTTTTTT
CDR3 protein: CASSLAGSGELFF

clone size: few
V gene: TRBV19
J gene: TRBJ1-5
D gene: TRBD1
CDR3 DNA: TGTGCCAGTAGTGTCGGGACAGGGGGCTTTAGCAATCAGCCCCAGCATTTT
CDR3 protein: CASSVGTGGFSNQPQHF

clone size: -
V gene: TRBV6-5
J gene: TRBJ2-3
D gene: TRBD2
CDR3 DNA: TGTGCCAGCAGTTTGACTAGCGGGCCGACCTCTACGCAGTATTTT
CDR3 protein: CASSLTSGPTSTQYF

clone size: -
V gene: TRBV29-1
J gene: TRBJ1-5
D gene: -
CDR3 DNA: TGCAGCGTTGATACCGGGATCGGTCAGCCCCAGCATTTT
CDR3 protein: CSVDTGIGQPQHF

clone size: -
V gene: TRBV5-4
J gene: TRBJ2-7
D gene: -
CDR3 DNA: TGTGCCAGCAGCAACCTCGGGGGGCCCGAGCAGTACTTC
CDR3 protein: CASSNLGGPEQYF

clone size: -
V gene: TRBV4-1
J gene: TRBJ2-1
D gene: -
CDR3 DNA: TGCGCCAGCAGCCAAGATCTCATAAGGGGAAGGTCCTACAATGAGCAGTTCTTC
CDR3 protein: CASSQDLIRGRSYNEQFF

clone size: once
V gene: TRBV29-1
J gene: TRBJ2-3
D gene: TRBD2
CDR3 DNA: TGCAGCGTTCCGGGACTAGCGGGGGGGTCTAGCACAGATACGCAGTATTTT
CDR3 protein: CSVPGLAGGSSTDTQYF

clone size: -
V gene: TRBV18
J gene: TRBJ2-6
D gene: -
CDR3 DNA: TGTGCCAGCTCACCACCCAGGTCTGGGGCCAACGTCCTGACTTTC
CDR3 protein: CASSPPRSGANVLTF

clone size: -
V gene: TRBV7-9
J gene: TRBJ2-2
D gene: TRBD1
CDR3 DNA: TGTGCCAGCAGCTTGTTGGCAGGGGGCCGCACCGGGGAGCTGTTTTTT
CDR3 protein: CASSLLAGGRTGELFF

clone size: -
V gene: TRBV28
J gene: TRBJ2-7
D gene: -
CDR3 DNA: TGTGCCAGCCTGTCAGGGCTCAACGAGCAGTACTTC
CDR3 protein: CASLSGLNEQYF

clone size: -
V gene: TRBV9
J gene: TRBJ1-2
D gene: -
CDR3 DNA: TGTGCCAGCAGCGTAGACAGGGCTGACGGCTACACCTTC
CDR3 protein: CASSVDRADGYTF

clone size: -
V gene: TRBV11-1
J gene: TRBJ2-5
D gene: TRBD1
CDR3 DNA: TGTGCCAGCAGCTCACCCGGGACAGGGCATCAAGAGACCCAGTACTTC
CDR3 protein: CASSSPGTGHQETQYF

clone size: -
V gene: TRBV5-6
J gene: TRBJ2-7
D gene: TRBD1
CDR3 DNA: TGTGCCAGCAGCCGCGGAGGGGGACAGGGCTACGAGCAGTACTTC
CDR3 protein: CASSRGGGQGYEQYF

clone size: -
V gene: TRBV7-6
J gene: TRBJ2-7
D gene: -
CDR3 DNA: TGTGCCAGCAGCTTAGCAGGACGGGCCTACGAGCAGTACTTC
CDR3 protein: CASSLAGRAYEQYF

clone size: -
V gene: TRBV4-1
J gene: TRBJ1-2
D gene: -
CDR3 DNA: TGCGCCAGCGGGCAGGGAATAAATTATGGCTACACCTTC
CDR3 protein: CASGQGINYGYTF

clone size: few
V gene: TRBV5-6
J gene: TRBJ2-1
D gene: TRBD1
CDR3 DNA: TGTGCCAGCAGCTGGGGGACAGGACCATACAATGAGCAGTTCTTC
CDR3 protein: CASSWGTGPYNEQFF

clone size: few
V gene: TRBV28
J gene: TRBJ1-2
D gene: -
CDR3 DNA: TGTGCCAGCAGTGCCCTCGGAGAGGATCCTTATGGCTACACCTTC
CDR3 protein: CASSALGEDPYGYTF

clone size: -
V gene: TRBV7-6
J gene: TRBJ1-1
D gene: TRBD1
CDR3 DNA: TGTGCCAGCAGCTTGACGACCCAGGGGGCGGACACTGAAGCTTTCTTT
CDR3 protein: CASSLTTQGADTEAFF

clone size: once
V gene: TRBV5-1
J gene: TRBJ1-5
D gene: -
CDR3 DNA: TGCGCCAGCAGCCTGGGCGTACAGGGTGGCAATCAGCCCCAGCATTTT
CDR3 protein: CASSLGVQGGNQPQHF

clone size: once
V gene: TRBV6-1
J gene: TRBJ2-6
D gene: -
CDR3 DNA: TGTGCCAGCAGTGAAAGGGTCTCTGGGGCCAACGTCCTGACTTTC
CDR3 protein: CASSERVSGANVLTF

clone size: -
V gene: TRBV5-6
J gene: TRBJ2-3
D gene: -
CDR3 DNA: TGTGCCAGCAGCTTGGGGTTGGGAGCAGATACGCAGTATTTT
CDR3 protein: CASSLGLGADTQYF

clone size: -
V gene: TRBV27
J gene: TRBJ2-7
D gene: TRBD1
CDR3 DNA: TGTGCCAGCAGTGGCTCATTGGGACAGGCATACTACGAGCAGTACTTC
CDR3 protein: CASSGSLGQAYYEQYF

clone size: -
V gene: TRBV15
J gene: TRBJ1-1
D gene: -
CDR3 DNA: TGTGCCACCAGCAGAGGGACGGGCGGGGGAGACACTGAAGCTTTCTTT
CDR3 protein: CATSRGTGGGDTEAFF

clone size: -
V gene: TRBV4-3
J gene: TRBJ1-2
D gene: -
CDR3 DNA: TGCGCCAGCAGCCAAGGTTCTCGGTCACAGGGAGGTGGCTACACCTTC
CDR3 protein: CASSQGSRSQGGGYTF

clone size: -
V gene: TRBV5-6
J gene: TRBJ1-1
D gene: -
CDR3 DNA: TGTGCCAGCAGCTCCGCCGGAGGAGGGGCTTTCTTT
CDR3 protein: CASSSAGGGAFF

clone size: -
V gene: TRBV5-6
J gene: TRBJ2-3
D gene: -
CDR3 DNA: TGTGCCAGCAGCTTGTTTACAGCAGATACGCAGTATTTT
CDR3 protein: CASSLFTADTQYF

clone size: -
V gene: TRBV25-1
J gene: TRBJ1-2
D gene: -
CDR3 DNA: TGTGCCAGCAGTGTTCTGAGTGGGGGGGATGGCTACACCTTC
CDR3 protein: CASSVLSGGDGYTF

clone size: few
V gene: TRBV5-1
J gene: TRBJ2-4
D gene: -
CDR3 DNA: TGCGCCAGCAGCTTGGACTCCTTGGTGGACATTCAGTACTTC
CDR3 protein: CASSLDSLVDIQYF

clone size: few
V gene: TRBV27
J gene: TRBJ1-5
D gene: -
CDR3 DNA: TGTGCCAGCAGTACAACAGGCTACAATCAGCCCCAGCATTTT
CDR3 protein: CASSTTGYNQPQHF

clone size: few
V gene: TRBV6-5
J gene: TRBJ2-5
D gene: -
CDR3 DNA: TGTGCCAGCAGTGAGCGGGCGTACCAAGAGACCCAGTACTTC
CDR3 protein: CASSERAYQETQYF

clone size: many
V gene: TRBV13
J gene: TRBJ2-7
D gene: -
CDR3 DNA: TGTGCCAGCAGGGAATCGGGCGGACTCTCCTACGAGCAGTACTTC
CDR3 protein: CASRESGGLSYEQYF